This entry lists 10 T cell receptor beta chains sequenced from one sample in a study of OX40 agonist ivuxolimab in advanced cancers. Library preparation used the immunoSEQ multiplex PCR assay. This is the immuneACCESS table as TCRdb keeps it, with only in-frame sequences that have V and J called. A part of the clones is gone; compared with another copy, unresolved V genes explain less than half, and the rest is unexplained. Here the sample has tens of thousands of clones; about 87% occur a single time. Around 1% of the sample is in the top ten clones. Sequenced material: CD4+ or CD8+ T cells sorted from blood, taken in a trial of the OX40 agonist ivuxolimab. These receptors were obtained from an adult with an advanced solid tumor such as melanoma, head and neck, liver or kidney cancer.

The chain recombines TRBV5-1 with TRBJ2-7; 7 bases map to TRBD2. The CDR3 runs to 15 residues. V trimming: 4 bases; J trimming: 6 bases; junction bases outside the gene matches: 13. Germline V gene sequence: CDR1 SGHRS, CDR2 YFSETQ. CDR3 sequence: CASSLSPGLRGEQYF. The CDR3, as DNA: TGCGCCAGCAGCCTATCCCCGGGACTACGAGGCGAGCAGTACTTC.

The chain couples TRBV19 to TRBJ1-1; D not resolved. Trimming took 6 bases from V and 1 from J, leaving 15 bases between them. The V gene's germline CDR1 is LNHDA and CDR2 SQIVND (reference sequence). The CDR3 covers 15 residues. The CDR3 region has the DNA TGTGCCAGTAGGGACCGACGGACGGAGAACACTGAAGCTTTCTTT. It encodes CASRDRRTENTEAFF.

The rearrangement links TRBV7-9 to TRBJ1-2; D is undetermined. This CDR3 comprises 13 residues. V lost 6 bases, J lost 4 bases, and 12 bases lay in between. Germline CDR1 and CDR2: SEHNR and FQNEAQ (reference sequence). The CDR3 nucleotides read TGTGCCAGCAGTTCTGGACGGGCCTATGGCTACACCTTC. Translated, it gives CASSSGRAYGYTF.

This chain joins TRBV6-1 and TRBJ1-1; D may be TRBD1 (5 bases). There are 12 residues in the CDR3. Between the trimmed V and J ends, which lost 10 bases and 0 bases, there was a span of 9 bases. Germline V gene data show CDR1 as MNHNS and CDR2 as SASEGT. The CDR3 reads CAIWGMNTEAFF. The CDR3 region has the DNA TGTGCCATCTGGGGGATGAACACTGAAGCTTTCTTT.

This clone was seen just once. This sequence joins TRBV28 and TRBJ1-4, with D maybe TRBD1 (6 bases). Trimming stripped 6 bases from V and 8 bases from J, with 13 bases between. The CDR3 is 13 amino acids. Germline CDR1 is MDHEN and CDR2 is SYDVKM. The CDR3: CASRQGGSEKLFF. Written as DNA, the CDR3 is TGTGCCAGCAGACAGGGAGGAAGCGAAAAACTGTTTTTT.

The rearrangement joins TRBV4-2 to TRBJ1-1; 8 nucleotides align to TRBD1. Germline CDR1 LGHNA, CDR2 YNFKEQ. This CDR3 has 15 residues. J gave up 6 bases and V 1 base, and 7 bases lay outside the gene matches. The CDR3 region has the DNA TGTGCCAGCAGCCAAGTAACAGGGGGAGCCTCTGAAGCTTTCTTT. It is translated as CASSQVTGGASEAFF.

This clone appeared a single time. The rearrangement links TRBV2 to TRBJ1-6, with D hard to call. The V gene's germline CDR1 is SNHLY and CDR2 FYNNEI. Between the trimmed V and J ends, which lost 5 bases and 7 bases, there was a span of 15 bases. This CDR3 region has 15 residues. The CDR3, as DNA: TGTGCCAGCAGTTGGACCGGGAAGGTGAATTCACCCCTCCACTTT. It yields the protein CASSWTGKVNSPLHF. The full variable domain, its missing parts supplied by reference TRBV2 and TRBJ1-6, is EPEVTQTPSHQVTQMGQEVILRCVPISNHLYFYWYRQILGQKVEFLVSFYNNEISEKSEIFDDQFSVERPDGSNFTLKIRSTKLEDSAMYFCASSWTGKVNSPLHFGNGTRLTVT.

This chain uses TRBV7-2 with TRBJ2-7; D not resolved. The V gene lost 4 bases and the J gene lost 5 bases, with 21 bases spanning the gap. CDR3 length equals 16 residues. Per germline, CDR1 SGHTA and CDR2 FQGNSA. The chain's CDR3 is CASSSLRVANIHEQYF. The CDR3 coding sequence is TGTGCCAGCAGCTCGCTTAGGGTAGCCAATATTCACGAGCAGTACTTC.

The J gene is TRBJ2-7, the V gene TRBV5-4; 8 bases fit TRBD2. Germline CDR1 and CDR2: SGHNT and YYREEE (reference sequence). The V gene end was trimmed by 4 bases and the J gene end by 0 bases; junction bases not matched to a gene: 6. This CDR3 region has 15 residues. This CDR3 is CASSPFTSGSYEQYF. CDR3 nucleotides: TGTGCCAGCAGCCCCTTTACTAGCGGCTCCTACGAGCAGTACTTC.

This chain connects TRBV5-4 to TRBJ2-7, with a weak D call TRBD1 (5 bases). V lost 0 bases and J lost 2, with 15 bases in between. This CDR3 is built from 16 residues. The germline V gene has CDR1 SGHNT and CDR2 YYREEE (reference sequence). DNA for the CDR3: TGTGCCAGCAGCTTGGGTGTCCCAGGGTTGGCCTACGAGCAGTACTTC. It translates to CASSLGVPGLAYEQYF.